This T cell receptor (beta chain) was found in a study of control samples from healthy donors and cancer patients. The CDR3 length is 15 residues. The V gene lost 0 bases and the J gene lost 5 bases, with 12 bases spanning the gap. Germline V lookup: CDR1 SGHRS, CDR2 YFSETQ. TCRdb's copy holds only in-frame clones and misses some; the assay was immunoSEQ multiplex PCR. This sample has over 75,000 clones, with 85% found just once. Sequencing was performed on blood. This TCR derives from a man aged 30-40 years in good health. The chain links TRBV5-1 to TRBJ2-1; tentative D call: TRBD2 (6 bases). CDR3 sequence reads: CASSLGSGLHNEQFF. The DNA of the CDR3 is TGCGCCAGCAGCTTGGGCAGCGGGCTACACAATGAGCAGTTCTTC.